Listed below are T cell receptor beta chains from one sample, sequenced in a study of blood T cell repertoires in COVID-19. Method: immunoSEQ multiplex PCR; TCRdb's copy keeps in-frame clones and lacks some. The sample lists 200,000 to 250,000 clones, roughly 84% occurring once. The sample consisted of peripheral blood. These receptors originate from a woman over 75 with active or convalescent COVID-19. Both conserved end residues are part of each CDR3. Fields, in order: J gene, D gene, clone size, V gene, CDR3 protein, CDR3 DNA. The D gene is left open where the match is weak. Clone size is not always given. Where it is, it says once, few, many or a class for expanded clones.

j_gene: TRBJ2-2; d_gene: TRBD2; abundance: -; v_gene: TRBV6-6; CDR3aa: CASRIAGDTGELFF; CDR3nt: TGTGCCAGCAGGATAGCGGGGGACACCGGGGAGCTGTTTTTT
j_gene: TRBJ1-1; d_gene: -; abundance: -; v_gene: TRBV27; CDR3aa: CASSLRTGSKPLNTEAFF; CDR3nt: TGTGCCAGCAGTTTACGAACAGGGAGTAAACCCTTGAACACTGAAGCTTTCTTT
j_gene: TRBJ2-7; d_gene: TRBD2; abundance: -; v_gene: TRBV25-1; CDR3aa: CASSEFRAGDTHEQYF; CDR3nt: TGTGCCAGCAGTGAATTCAGAGCGGGAGATACGCACGAGCAGTACTTC
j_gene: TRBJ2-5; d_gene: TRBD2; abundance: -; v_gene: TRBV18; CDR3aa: CASSPQRGDLETQYF; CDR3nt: TGTGCCAGCTCACCACAGCGGGGGGACCTAGAGACCCAGTACTTC
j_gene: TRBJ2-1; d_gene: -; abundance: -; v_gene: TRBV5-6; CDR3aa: CASSLAPGTYNEQFF; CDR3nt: TGTGCCAGCAGCTTGGCCCCCGGGACTTACAATGAGCAGTTCTTC
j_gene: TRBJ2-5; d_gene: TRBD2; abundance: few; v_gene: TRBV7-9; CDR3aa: CASSLTSGGRETQYF; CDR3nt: TGTGCCAGCAGCCTGACTAGCGGGGGGCGAGAGACCCAGTACTTC
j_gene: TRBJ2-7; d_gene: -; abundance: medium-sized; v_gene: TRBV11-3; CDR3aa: CASSLDWQGGEQYF; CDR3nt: TGTGCCAGCAGCTTAGATTGGCAAGGGGGCGAGCAGTACTTC
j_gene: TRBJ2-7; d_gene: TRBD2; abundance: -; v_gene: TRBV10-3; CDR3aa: CAISEVLAGGSTYEQYF; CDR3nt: TGTGCCATCAGTGAGGTTCTAGCGGGGGGGTCCACCTACGAGCAGTACTTC
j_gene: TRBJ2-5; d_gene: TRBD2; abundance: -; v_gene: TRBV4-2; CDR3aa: CASSQLAGGQETQYF; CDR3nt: TGTGCCAGCAGCCAACTAGCGGGAGGGCAAGAGACCCAGTACTTC
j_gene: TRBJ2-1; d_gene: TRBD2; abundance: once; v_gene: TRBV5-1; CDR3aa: CASSLGDRLTSGRTEQFF; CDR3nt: TGCGCCAGCAGCTTGGGGGACAGGTTGACTAGCGGGAGAACTGAGCAGTTCTTC
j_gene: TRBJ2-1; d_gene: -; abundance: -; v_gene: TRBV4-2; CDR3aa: CASSQTAGNEQFF; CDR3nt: TGTGCCAGCAGCCAAACGGCCGGGAATGAGCAGTTCTTC
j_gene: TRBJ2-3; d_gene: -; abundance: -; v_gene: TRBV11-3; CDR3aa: CASSFTQGDTQYF; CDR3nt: TGTGCCAGCAGCTTCACCCAGGGAGATACGCAGTATTTT
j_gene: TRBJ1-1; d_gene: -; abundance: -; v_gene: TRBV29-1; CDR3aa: CSVGHGNTEAFF; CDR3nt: TGCAGCGTAGGACACGGGAACACTGAAGCTTTCTTT
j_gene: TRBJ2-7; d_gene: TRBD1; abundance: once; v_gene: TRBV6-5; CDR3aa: CASSSTGGEQYF; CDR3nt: TGTGCCAGCAGCAGCACAGGGGGTGAGCAGTACTTC
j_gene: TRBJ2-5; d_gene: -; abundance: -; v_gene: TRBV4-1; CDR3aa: CASSQARASEETQYF; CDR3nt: TGCGCCAGCAGCCAAGCGAGGGCTAGCGAGGAGACCCAGTACTTC
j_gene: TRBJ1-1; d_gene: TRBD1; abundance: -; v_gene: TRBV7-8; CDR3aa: CASSPPTGIRTEAFF; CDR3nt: TGTGCCAGCAGCCCACCGACAGGGATTCGGACTGAAGCTTTCTTT
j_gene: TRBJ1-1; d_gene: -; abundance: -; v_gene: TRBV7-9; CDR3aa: CASTLQQVNTEAFF; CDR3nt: TGTGCCAGCACCCTCCAACAAGTGAACACTGAAGCTTTCTTT
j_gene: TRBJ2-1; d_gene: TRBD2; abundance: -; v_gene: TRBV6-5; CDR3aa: CASRTSGGARNEQFF; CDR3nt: TGTGCCAGCAGGACTAGCGGGGGGGCCAGGAATGAGCAGTTCTTC
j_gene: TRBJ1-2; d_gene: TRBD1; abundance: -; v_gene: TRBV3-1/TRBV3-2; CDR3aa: CASSPRDRGDGYTF; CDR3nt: TGTGCCAGCAGCCCCCGGGACAGGGGGGATGGCTACACCTTC
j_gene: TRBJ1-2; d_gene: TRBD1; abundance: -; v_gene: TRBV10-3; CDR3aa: CAIRTGTGVPRRGYTF; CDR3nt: TGTGCCATCAGGACCGGGACAGGGGTACCCCGTCGGGGCTACACCTTC
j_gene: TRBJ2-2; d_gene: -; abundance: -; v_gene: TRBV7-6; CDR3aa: CASSLALYGVQTGELFF; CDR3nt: TGTGCCAGCAGCTTAGCGCTATACGGGGTACAGACCGGGGAGCTGTTTTTT
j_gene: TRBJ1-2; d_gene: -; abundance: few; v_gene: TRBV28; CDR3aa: CASTQLPNYGYTF; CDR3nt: TGTGCCAGCACCCAACTACCTAACTATGGCTACACCTTC
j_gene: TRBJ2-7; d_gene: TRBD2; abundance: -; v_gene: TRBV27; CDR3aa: CASAPSGGIYEQYF; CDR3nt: TGTGCCAGCGCCCCCAGCGGGGGTATTTACGAGCAGTACTTC
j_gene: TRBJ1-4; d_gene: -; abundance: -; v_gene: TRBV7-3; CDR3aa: CASSLKGDGSTNEKLFF; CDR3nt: TGTGCCAGCAGCTTAAAGGGGGACGGTTCAACTAATGAAAAACTGTTTTTT